A selection of T cell receptor beta chains follows, all from one sample in a study of HIV-infected patients and healthy controls. A single record per CDR3 protein comes from TCRdb applying MiXCR to the 5' RACE reads. This table has fewer than 20,000 distinct CDR3 sequences, approximately 18% appearing once. The sample taken for sequencing was CD8+ T cells from blood. The receptors come from a human donor in good health. Both conserved end residues are part of each CDR3. A D gene is named only where the DNA matches it firmly. The size of a clone is reported for some rows only, either as once, few or many, or as a class for expanded clones.

d_call	v_call	j_call	clone_size	cdr3_aa	cdr3_nt
TRBD2	TRBV19	TRBJ2-7	few	CASSWTSGTTYEQYF	TGTGCCAGTAGTTGGACTAGCGGGACCACCTACGAGCAGTACTTC
NA	TRBV6-2/TRBV6-3	TRBJ1-1	few	CASSLLARYEAFF	TGTGCCAGCAGTCTCCTCGCTCGCTATGAAGCTTTCTTT
NA	TRBV4-2	TRBJ1-5	NA	CASSQDLINAAQPQHF	TGTGCCAGCAGCCAAGATCTGATTAATGCAGCCCAGCCCCAGCATTTT
NA	TRBV2	TRBJ1-1	many	CASSEELGLGAFF	TGTGCCAGCAGTGAAGAGCTAGGCCTTGGGGCTTTCTTT
NA	TRBV6-2/TRBV6-3	TRBJ1-1	many	CASSYSRGTEAFF	TGTGCCAGCAGTTACTCCAGGGGCACTGAAGCTTTCTTT
NA	TRBV12-5	TRBJ1-2	many	CASGLRSGAPNYGYTF	TGTGCTAGTGGTTTAAGGTCGGGGGCCCCTAACTATGGCTACACCTTC
TRBD1	TRBV6-1	TRBJ2-7	NA	CASTSLGQGYEQYF	TGTGCCAGCACGAGTCTAGGACAGGGGTACGAGCAGTACTTC
NA	TRBV3-1	TRBJ2-5	many	CASSQVALEETQYF	TGTGCCAGCAGCCAAGTTGCCCTTGAAGAGACCCAGTACTTC
TRBD2	TRBV6-5	TRBJ2-1	many	CASSPGIPGLAGGFTPNNEQFF	TGTGCCAGCAGTCCCGGAATACCGGGACTAGCGGGAGGTTTTACCCCCAACAATGAGCAGTTCTTC
NA	TRBV24-1	TRBJ2-7	NA	CATSDTPGAYEQYF	TGTGCCACCAGTGATACCCCGGGGGCCTACGAGCAGTACTTC
NA	TRBV27	TRBJ1-2	few	CASSLGRQGRYTF	TGTGCCAGCAGTTTAGGGAGGCAGGGACGATACACCTTC
NA	TRBV6-5	TRBJ1-5	NA	CASSVRGSSNQPQHF	TGTGCCAGCAGTGTCAGGGGCTCGAGCAATCAGCCCCAGCATTTT
NA	TRBV4-3	TRBJ2-3	NA	CASSQGPRPDTQYF	TGCGCCAGCAGCCAGGGACCACGTCCAGATACGCAGTATTTT
NA	TRBV21-1	TRBJ2-5	NA	CASSPLKRKNGTGKQETQYF	TGTGCCAGCAGCCCTCTCAAACGTAAGAACGGGACAGGGAAGCAGGAGACCCAGTACTTC
TRBD1	TRBV27	TRBJ1-4	many	CASSLTGVQEKLFF	TGTGCCAGCAGTTTAACAGGGGTGCAGGAAAAACTGTTTTTT
NA	TRBV29-1	TRBJ1-2	few	CSVEDPQAYYGYTF	TGCAGCGTTGAAGACCCACAGGCCTACTATGGCTACACCTTC
TRBD2	TRBV29-1	TRBJ2-1	many	CSVPMVAGSYNEQFF	TGCAGCGTCCCAATGGTAGCGGGCTCCTACAATGAGCAGTTCTTC
NA	TRBV6-5	TRBJ2-7	NA	CASSSGPTYEQYF	TGTGCCAGCAGCTCGGGGCCTACCTACGAGCAGTACTTC
NA	TRBV7-2	TRBJ1-2	NA	CASSPVGPSFGYTF	TGTGCCAGCAGCCCAGTTGGTCCCTCCTTCGGCTACACCTTC
TRBD2	TRBV18	TRBJ2-7	few	CASSPRDSGSDPYEQYF	TGTGCCAGCTCACCACGAGACAGCGGGAGTGACCCCTACGAGCAGTACTTC
TRBD1	TRBV6-5	TRBJ2-5	NA	CASSGGQGQETQYF	TGTGCCAGCAGTGGCGGACAGGGCCAAGAGACCCAGTACTTC
NA	TRBV4-2	TRBJ1-1	few	CASSQDATRAEAFF	TGTGCCAGCAGCCAAGATGCCACTCGCGCTGAAGCTTTCTTT
TRBD1	TRBV30	TRBJ1-2	NA	CAWSGTGAVYGYTF	TGTGCCTGGAGTGGGACAGGGGCAGTGTATGGCTACACCTTC
NA	TRBV6-6	TRBJ1-2	many	CASSPGGGNYGYTF	TGTGCCAGCAGCCCCGGGGGCGGTAACTATGGCTACACCTTC
NA	TRBV3-2	TRBJ2-2	few	CASSHQPITNTGELFF	TGTGCCAGCAGCCACCAGCCCATCACGAACACCGGGGAGCTGTTTTTT
TRBD1	TRBV19	TRBJ1-1	NA	CASSIQGARTEAFF	TGTGCCAGTAGTATTCAGGGGGCCCGGACTGAAGCTTTCTTT
NA	TRBV5-1	TRBJ2-5	many	CASSSLGNQETQYF	TGCGCCAGCAGCTCGTTAGGAAATCAAGAGACCCAGTACTTC
NA	TRBV5-1	TRBJ2-5	NA	CASSLAGANQETQYF	TGCGCCAGCAGCTTGGCTGGGGCTAACCAAGAGACCCAGTACTTC
NA	TRBV29-1	TRBJ2-5	many	CSVEGGHYSDPQETQYF	TGCAGCGTTGAAGGTGGCCACTATTCTGACCCCCAAGAGACCCAGTACTTC
NA	TRBV15	TRBJ1-2	NA	CATSRDRGGRLDGYTF	TGTGCCACCAGCAGAGATCGGGGGGGCCGTCTTGATGGCTACACCTTC
NA	TRBV5-6	TRBJ1-2	NA	CASSFPNYGYTF	TGTGCCAGCAGCTTCCCCAACTATGGCTACACCTTC
TRBD1	TRBV5-4	TRBJ2-1	many	CASSDYGTGVNEQFF	TGTGCCAGCAGTGATTACGGGACAGGGGTTAATGAGCAGTTCTTC
TRBD2	TRBV10-3	TRBJ2-3	many	CAISLAGTSTDTQYF	TGTGCCATCAGCTTAGCGGGGACTAGCACAGATACGCAGTATTTT
TRBD1	TRBV6-6	TRBJ1-6	many	CASSYSTGENNSPLHF	TGTGCCAGCAGTTACTCGACAGGGGAGAATAATTCACCCCTCCACTTT
NA	TRBV20-1	TRBJ2-3	many	CSARDPARASTDTQYF	TGCAGTGCTAGAGATCCAGCCCGTGCTAGCACAGATACGCAGTATTTT
TRBD2	TRBV4-1	TRBJ2-1	medium-sized	CASSQLGTSGINEQFF	TGCGCCAGCAGCCAACTAGGGACTAGCGGGATAAATGAGCAGTTCTTC
NA	TRBV19	TRBJ1-1	NA	CASIVTVRGEGMNTEAFF	TGTGCCAGTATAGTTACGGTTAGAGGTGAAGGAATGAACACTGAAGCTTTCTTT
NA	TRBV21-1	TRBJ1-5	NA	CASSAMAPPRDRYNQPQHF	TGTGCCAGCAGCGCAATGGCCCCCCCCCGGGACAGGTACAATCAGCCCCAGCATTTT
NA	TRBV27	TRBJ2-2	NA	CASSSMNTGELFF	TGTGCCAGCAGTTCGATGAACACCGGGGAGCTGTTTTTT
TRBD2	TRBV9	TRBJ2-1	NA	CASSFRQRDLPYNEQFF	TGTGCCAGCAGCTTCCGCCAGCGGGATCTTCCCTACAATGAGCAGTTCTTC
NA	TRBV7-6	TRBJ1-2	many	CASSSAATYGYTF	TGTGCCAGCAGCTCGGCAGCTACCTATGGCTACACCTTC
TRBD2	TRBV24-1	TRBJ2-5	NA	CATSAAWDYQQETQYF	TGTGCCACCAGTGCCGCCTGGGACTACCAACAAGAGACCCAGTACTTC
NA	TRBV12-3/TRBV12-4	TRBJ1-5	NA	CASSLGVSAQHF	TGTGCCAGCAGTTTAGGCGTTTCAGCCCAGCATTTT
NA	TRBV6-1	TRBJ2-7	NA	CASSEVTGKFGEQYF	TGTGCCAGCAGTGAGGTCACAGGGAAGTTCGGGGAGCAGTACTTC
TRBD2	TRBV30	TRBJ2-1	many	CAWSQVAGGHEQFF	TGTGCCTGGAGTCAAGTAGCGGGAGGTCATGAGCAGTTCTTC
NA	TRBV19	TRBJ1-1	NA	CASSIINTEAFF	TGTGCCAGTAGTATAATAAACACTGAAGCTTTCTTT
NA	TRBV19	TRBJ2-1	few	CASSIGVTEQFF	TGTGCCAGTAGTATAGGGGTGACTGAGCAGTTCTTC